This T cell receptor beta chain was observed in a study of identical twins. Study results and caveats: One should note that invariant MAIT and iNKT cells could partly confound zero-insertion analyses.

CDR3 length: 14 amino acids. Per the germline V gene, CDR1 is SGHRS and CDR2 is YFSETQ. V lost 2 bases, J lost 2 bases, and 9 bases lay in between. TCRdb recomputed calls from the 5' RACE reads with MiXCR, one row per CDR3 protein. The sample includes just under 650,000 distinct CDR3 sequences, 7.1% of them seen just once. This clonotype was seen at least ten times. What it binds is not known. This sample was also put to use in a study of yellow fever vaccine responses in identical twins.

This chain uses TRBV5-1 with TRBJ2-3, with D tentatively TRBD2 (6 bases). The receptor's source is a woman between 18 and 29 years old in good health. The sample consisted of PBMCs. The CDR3 DNA follows: TGCGCCAGCAGCTTAAGACTAGACACAGATACGCAGTATTTT. Translating gives CASSLRLDTDTQYF. Using reference TRBV5-1 and TRBJ2-3 for the parts outside the CDR3, the full variable domain is KAGVTQTPRYLIKTRGQQVTLSCSPISGHRSVSWYQQTPGQGLQFLFEYFSETQRNKGNFPGRFSGRQFSNSRSEMNVSTLELGDSALYLCASSLRLDTDTQYFGPGTRLTVL.